The entry below gives a single T cell receptor beta chain sequence along with its context. There is no known antigen for this receptor. HCMV serostatus was determined by detecting HCMV-specific IgG in serum with a commercial ELISA kit. Ficoll density gradient centrifugation was used to isolate peripheral blood mononuclear cells from blood. TCRdb lists the instrument as Illumina HiSeq 2000. The TCR beta cDNA libraries were made using 5'RACE template switching, a step that added both a universal primer site and unique molecular identifiers. Synthesis of cDNA was primed from the TCR beta constant segment and was followed by two consecutive PCR amplification steps. As for the original processing: Reads were demultiplexed and grouped by UMI with MIGEC, and clonotypes were assembled and quantified with MiTCR. To exclude erroneous sequences, only TCR cDNA sequences supported by at least two reads were retained. The tcR package was used for downstream repertoire analysis, and clonotypes were matched across fractions by CDR3 nucleotide sequence plus V segment. Antigen specificity was annotated against VDJdb with VDJmatch, allowing one amino acid substitution in CDR3. TCRdb reanalyzed the reads, keeping one entry per CDR3 protein sequence and omitting DNA. The V and J calls and clone size are TCRdb's, not the authors'. The sample's table lists a count of under 200,000 distinct CDR3 sequences. The ten largest clonotypes hold roughly 20% of the sample.

The germline V gene provides CDR1 KGHDR and CDR2 SFDVKD. Including the terminal cysteine and phenylalanine, the CDR3 comprises 17 residues. DNA is not recorded here. This entry is derived from a study of T cells expressing NK-cell markers (dated by TCRdb to 2020 to 2022). Regarding the study in general: Eight or nine donors provided sorted CD3+CD56+NKG2C+, CD3+CD56+NKG2C- and CD3+CD56-NKG2C+ T-cell subsets, whose TCR beta-chain repertoires were profiled. Among the eight sequenced donors, seven were HCMV-seropositive and one was HCMV-seronegative. Randomly selected healthy volunteers, three men and five women, were used as the eight sequenced donors. Libraries were sequenced as 2 x 150 bp reads on Illumina HiSeq 2000/2500, MiSeq or NextSeq. What the work shows at the level of the full study, not this receptor alone: It remained unclear whether the expanded NKG2C-expressing T cell clones were specific for HCMV antigens. For several donors, the dominant CD3+CD56+NKG2C+ clonotypes were among the top 10 CD8+ clonotypes and accounted for about 1.0-8% of CD8+ T cells. Those dominant clonotypes were again the most abundant among CD3+CD56-NKG2C+ cells in a handful of donors, at about 25-60.1%.

This receptor was obtained from a woman aged 18-70 years in good health. Material: blood T cells: a sorted CD56 or NKG2C T cell subset, CD4+ or CD8+ T cells, or bulk PBMC T cells (not recorded which). This sequence uses TRBV24-1 and TRBJ2-1; TCRdb designates TRBD2, a call that cannot be tested without DNA. The encoded CDR3 is CATSDPGLAGALNEQFF.